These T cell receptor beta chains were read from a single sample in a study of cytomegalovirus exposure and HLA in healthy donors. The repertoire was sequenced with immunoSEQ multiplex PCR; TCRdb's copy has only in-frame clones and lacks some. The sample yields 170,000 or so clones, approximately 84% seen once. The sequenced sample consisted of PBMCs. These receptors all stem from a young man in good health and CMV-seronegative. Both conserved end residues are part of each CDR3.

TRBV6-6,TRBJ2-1,CASSYGSVNEQFF
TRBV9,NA,CASSVQQISYEQYF
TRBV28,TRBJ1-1,CASSSGQLTEAFF
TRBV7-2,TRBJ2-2,CASSPDTGELFF
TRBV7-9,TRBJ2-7,CASSPPAGGIYEQYF
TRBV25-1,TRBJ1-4,CASSETLLRIDNEKLFF
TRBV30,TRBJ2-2,CAWSPTGELFF
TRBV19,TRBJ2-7,CASSVGTPSSYEQYF
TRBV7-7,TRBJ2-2,CASSYGQGQTGELFF
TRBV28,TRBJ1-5,CASSLVQGVNQPQHF
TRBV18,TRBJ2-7,CASSPSGSTFYEQYF
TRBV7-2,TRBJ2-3,CASSLAAGGTDTQYF
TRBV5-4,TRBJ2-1,CASSSAGGRGEQFF
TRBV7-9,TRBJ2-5,CASSLRAGGRGSSKETQYF
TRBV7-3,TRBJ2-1,CASSLDSANSYNEQFF
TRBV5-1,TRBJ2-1,CASYPNLGAGGFNEQFF
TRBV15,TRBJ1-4,CATSRNRGANEKLFF
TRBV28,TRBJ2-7,CASTFSGRAYEQYF
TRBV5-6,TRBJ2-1,CASSLFRQAVTSYNEQFF
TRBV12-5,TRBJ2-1,CASGLGTGAMNEQFF
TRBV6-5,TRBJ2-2,CASRWGPNTGELFF
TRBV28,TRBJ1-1,CASSPPTGGPEAFF